This T cell receptor (beta chain) was documented in a study of early T cells in non-severe SARS-CoV-2 infection. Study-wide context: Chains were unpaired, as sequencing was done on bulk RNA from unsorted whole blood. Study-wide results and caveats: Reliance on VDJdb matching favored anti-spike CD8 responses; private and CD4 specificities were missed.

Each single cDNA molecule received a unique molecular identifier. Via MiXCR, TCRdb re-called the 5' RACE reads, giving one row per CDR3 protein. This sample has nearly 95,000 distinct CDR3 sequences, with around 16% found just once. Only a few counts were recorded for this clonotype. The antigen is undetermined. V was pared by 2 bases and J by 7 bases, with 12 bases between. Germline CDR1 is WSHSY and CDR2 is SAAADI. CDR3 length equals 14 residues. This clonotype originated in an adult who was a healthcare worker with PCR-confirmed SARS-CoV-2 infection or an uninfected control (not recorded which). V is TRBV10-2 and J is TRBJ1-5; tentative D call: TRBD1 (5 bases). Material: whole blood, obtained at baseline. This CDR3 reads CASSEVQGGQPQHF. CDR3 sequence (DNA): TGCGCCAGCAGTGAGGTCCAGGGAGGGCAGCCCCAGCATTTT.